Listed here are 25 T cell receptor beta chains from one sample, sequenced in a study of type 1 regulatory T cells. MiXCR, run by TCRdb on the reads, gives a single entry per CDR3 protein. The sample consists of over 55,000 distinct CDR3 sequences, roughly 50% of them appearing once. Their cognate antigens are unknown. The sample was cultured non-Tr1 T cells, either the whole culture or a sorted T cell fraction (not recorded which). These TCRs come from a human donor in good health.

The V call is TRBV20-1, the J call TRBJ1-5; TRBD1 agrees at 7 bases. The CDR3 loop spans 16 amino acids. Trimming cost V 3 bases and J 2 bases; bases outside gene matches: 10. The V gene's germline CDR1 is DFQATT and CDR2 SNEGSKA (reference sequence). The CDR3 spells CSASPSDRAGNQPQHF. DNA for the CDR3: TGCAGTGCTAGCCCCAGCGACAGGGCTGGCAATCAGCCCCAGCATTTT.

In this sample, this clonotype turned up a few times. This sequence joins TRBV7-2 and TRBJ2-5; TRBD2 matches 10 bases. The CDR3 runs 18 residues. V was clipped by 0 bases and J by 7 bases; unmatched bases: 14. Germline V gives CDR1 SGHTA, CDR2 FQGNSA. The CDR3 sequence is CASSLAPGLASQWGTQYF. CDR3 nucleotide sequence: TGTGCCAGCAGCTTAGCCCCGGGACTAGCGAGTCAATGGGGGACCCAGTACTTC.

A note on this clonotype: A much larger clone lies one base from this, so it may be a read error. As the CDR3 is not closed by the conserved phenylalanine or tryptophan, this likely results from a read error. The V gene is TRBV4-3, the J gene TRBJ2-5; D unresolved. The CDR3 is 14 residues long. Trimming pared 0 bases from V and 2 bases from J, leaving 7 bases between. Looked up from germline, CDR1 is LGHNA and CDR2 is YSLEER. Here the CDR3 reads CASSQEISQETQYL. The DNA of the CDR3 is TGCGCCAGCAGCCAAGAAATCTCGCAAGAGACCCAGTACCTC.

This chain uses TRBV28 with TRBJ1-2; 12 nucleotides match TRBD1. Germline V gene sequence: CDR1 MDHEN, CDR2 SYDVKM. The CDR3 consists of 15 residues. After removal of 3 bases from V and 7 bases from J, the junction contained 6 bases not matched to a gene. CDR3 nucleotides: TGTGCCAGCAGTTTGGTGGGACAGGGGGCTCGTGGCTACACCTTC. It yields the protein CASSLVGQGARGYTF.

V is TRBV5-4 and J is TRBJ2-5; possible D gene TRBD2, 6 bases. The CDR3 extends over 13 amino acids. CDR1 is SGHNT, CDR2 YYREEE, per germline (reference sequence). Between the trimmed V and J ends, which lost 2 bases and 3 bases, there was a span of 8 bases. The CDR3 is CASSFPGEETQYF. CDR3 coding DNA: TGTGCCAGCAGCTTCCCGGGGGAAGAGACCCAGTACTTC.

This clonotype turned up a few times. V and J are TRBV14 and TRBJ1-1, with unresolved D. The length of the CDR3 is 13 residues. Germline V gene data show CDR1 as SGHDN and CDR2 as FVKESK. V lost 0 bases and J lost 11, with 13 bases in between. The CDR3 here is CASSQDLRVYAFF. Written as DNA, the CDR3 is TGTGCCAGCAGCCAAGATCTAAGGGTGTACGCTTTCTTT.

This clonotype was seen at least ten times. This chain links TRBV7-2 with TRBJ2-2, with 7 bases matching TRBD1. The V gene end was trimmed by 4 bases and the J gene end by 8 bases; junction bases not matched to a gene: 4. This CDR3 region has 13 residues. Germline CDR1 and CDR2: SGHTA and FQGNSA. This CDR3 reads CASSSGGSGELFF. The CDR3 region has the DNA TGTGCCAGCAGCTCAGGGGGATCTGGGGAGCTGTTTTTT.

In this sample, this clonotype turned up many times. This chain uses TRBV10-3 with TRBJ2-3, with D possibly matching TRBD2 (6 bases). The CDR3 contains 15 residues. Germline CDR1 reads ENHRY; CDR2 reads SYGVKD. Deletions cut 6 bases from V and 2 bases from J, with 15 bases between. Here the CDR3 reads CAIRALGGFTDTQYF. DNA of the CDR3: TGTGCCATCAGGGCTTTGGGGGGATTCACAGATACGCAGTATTTT.

The chain uses TRBV7-2 and TRBJ2-3; 16 nucleotides align to TRBD2. The germline CDR1 and CDR2 sequences are SGHTA and FQGNSA. The CDR3 is made up of 18 amino acids. The J segment lost 4 bases and the V segment lost 4 bases, leaving 8 bases of the junction unmatched. The CDR3 sequence: CASSSGLAGGPGADTQYF. DNA for the CDR3: TGTGCCAGCAGCTCGGGACTAGCGGGGGGGCCGGGGGCAGATACGCAGTATTTT.

This chain uses TRBV7-2 with TRBJ2-7; D remains ambiguous. Germline V gives CDR1 SGHTA, CDR2 FQGNSA. V lost 1 base and J 0 bases, leaving 4 bases between the germline ends. The CDR3 spans 13 residues. The CDR3 spells CASSLDSSYEQYF. The CDR3 DNA reads as TGTGCCAGCAGCTTAGACAGCTCCTACGAGCAGTACTTC.

This clonotype was recorded a few times. The rearrangement links TRBV5-1 to TRBJ1-2; no definite D call. The CDR3 contains 13 residues. Germline CDR1 SGHRS, CDR2 YFSETQ. Trimming left V 0 bases short and J 7 bases short, with 10 bases between. The DNA of the CDR3 is TGCGCCAGCAGCTTGGAGGGTGGTACTGGCTACACCTTC. Its protein product is CASSLEGGTGYTF.

The table lists this clonotype with a few counts. The chain has TRBV7-2 and TRBJ1-1; D not certain. V lost 3 bases and J 7 bases, leaving 9 bases between the germline ends. The CDR3 extends over 12 amino acids. Germline-derived CDR1 and CDR2 are SGHTA and FQGNSA. This chain's CDR3 is CASSLRGGEAFF. Here the CDR3 DNA reads TGTGCCAGCAGCTTGAGAGGAGGTGAAGCTTTCTTT.

The chain links TRBV6-6 to TRBJ1-4; no clear D. Trimming removed 6 bases at V and 8 bases at J, with 13 bases between. In germline, CDR1 is MNHNY, CDR2 SVGAGI (reference sequence). The CDR3 sequence is 13 residues long. CDR3 nucleotides: TGTGCCAGCAGACTCTTGGGAGGCGAAAAACTGTTTTTT. Amino acids: CASRLLGGEKLFF.

The chain uses TRBV15 and TRBJ1-6, with D possibly TRBD1 on 6 matching bases. V lost 3 bases and J lost 11, with 17 bases in between. Germline CDR1 reads LNHNV; CDR2 reads YYDKDF (reference sequence). This CDR3 is 15 amino acids long. The CDR3 is CATSREDRFNPPLHF. The CDR3 DNA reads as TGTGCCACCAGCAGGGAGGACAGATTCAATCCACCCCTCCACTTT.

The chain employs TRBV5-6 and TRBJ1-4, with D maybe TRBD1 (5 bases). The germline V gene encodes CDR1 SGHDT and CDR2 YYEEEE. The CDR3 extends over 14 amino acids. The V gene lost 0 bases and the J gene lost 8 bases, with 11 bases spanning the gap. The CDR3 nucleotides read TGTGCCAGCAGCTTGGGAGGGGTCGGGGAAAAACTGTTTTTT. Translation: CASSLGGVGEKLFF.

V gene TRBV20-1 combines with J gene TRBJ2-3; a weak D match, TRBD1 (6 bases). Trimming took off 0 bases at V and 2 bases at J, with 15 bases between the two ends. The length of the CDR3 is 16 residues. Germline lookup yields CDR1 DFQATT and CDR2 SNEGSKA (reference sequence). CDR3 sequence: CSARDRNRVFTDTQYF. CDR3 nucleotides: TGCAGTGCTAGAGATCGGAACAGGGTGTTCACAGATACGCAGTATTTT.

This clonotype has more than one count but fewer than ten. The V and J genes are TRBV27 and TRBJ1-5; D unresolved. V gave up 3 bases and J gave up 1 base, with 4 bases separating them. CDR1 is MNHEY and CDR2 is SMNVEV in the germline V gene (reference sequence). This CDR3 has 13 residues. CDR3 loop: CASSFLSNQPQHF. The CDR3 bases are TGTGCCAGCAGTTTTCTCAGCAATCAGCCCCAGCATTTT.

The chain has TRBV19 and TRBJ2-2; TRBD1 matches 7 bases. This CDR3 contains 15 residues. CDR1 is LNHDA and CDR2 is SQIVND in the germline V gene (reference sequence). The V gene end was trimmed by 10 bases and the J gene end by 0 bases; junction bases not matched to a gene: 8. CDR3 in DNA: TGTGCCACTGGACCGGGACAGACGAACACCGGGGAGCTGTTTTTT. It encodes CATGPGQTNTGELFF.

The chain employs TRBV3-1 and TRBJ2-3; the D is unclear. The CDR3 length is 15 residues. V lost 2 bases, J lost 0 bases, and 9 bases lay in between. Germline V gene lookup returns CDR1 LGHDT and CDR2 YNNKEL (reference sequence). CDR3 nucleotide sequence: TGTGCCAGCAGCCAATCCCCAGATAGCACAGATACGCAGTATTTT. It yields the protein CASSQSPDSTDTQYF.

The chain links TRBV20-1 to TRBJ2-7, with 8 bases fitting TRBD1. This CDR3 has 13 amino acids. Germline CDR1 DFQATT, CDR2 SNEGSKA (reference sequence). V trimming: 4 bases; J trimming: 7 bases; junction bases outside the gene matches: 9. The CDR3 reads CSATDRAQGEQYF. The CDR3 coding sequence is TGCAGTGCTACGGACAGGGCCCAAGGAGAGCAGTACTTC.

This sequence joins TRBV6-1 and TRBJ2-2, with D possibly being TRBD2 (5 bases). Trimming took off 6 bases at V and 13 bases at J, with 15 bases between the two ends. From germline, CDR1 is MNHNS and CDR2 SASEGT. This CDR3 has 12 amino acids. DNA of the CDR3: TGTGCCAGCAGCCACACTAGTCCAGGGCTGTTTTTT. Its protein is CASSHTSPGLFF.

The rearrangement joins TRBV10-3 to TRBJ2-2; TRBD1 matches at 7 bases. The CDR3 runs 15 residues. CDR1 is ENHRY and CDR2 is SYGVKD in the germline V gene. V shed 5 bases, J shed 1 base, and the junction held 4 bases outside the gene matches. The CDR3: CAISRDRLNTGELFF. DNA of the CDR3: TGTGCCATCAGTCGGGACAGATTGAACACCGGGGAGCTGTTTTTT.

The chain employs TRBV18 and TRBJ2-7; D could derive from TRBD1 or TRBD2 (5 bases each). V lost 0 bases and J 6 bases, leaving 12 bases between the germline ends. The germline V gene has CDR1 KGHSH and CDR2 LQKENI. The CDR3 loop spans 14 amino acids. Here the CDR3 reads CASSPPRDLGEQYF. As DNA, the CDR3 is TGTGCCAGCTCACCACCGAGGGACCTCGGCGAGCAGTACTTC.

V gene TRBV6-6 combines with J gene TRBJ2-3, with 7 bases matching TRBD2. This CDR3 region has 15 residues. CDR1 and CDR2 (germline): MNHNY, SVGAGI (reference sequence). V was pared by 7 bases and J by 5 bases, with 12 bases of the junction left unmatched. DNA of the CDR3: TGTGCCAGCACCGACCCCCCGGGGGGTGAAGATACGCAGTATTTT. Its protein is CASTDPPGGEDTQYF.

This chain joins TRBV6-1 and TRBJ2-5; D may correspond to TRBD1 or TRBD2 (6 bases each). Trimming stripped 7 bases from V and 5 bases from J, with 20 bases between. CDR1 and CDR2 (germline): MNHNS, SASEGT. This CDR3 comprises 15 residues. This chain's CDR3 is CASTLGAGFGETQYF. CDR3 DNA: TGTGCCAGCACTCTGGGGGCGGGATTCGGCGAGACCCAGTACTTC.